The next 17 T cell receptor beta chains were all read from a single sample in a study of T cells in Graves' hyperthyroidism and ophthalmopathy. Amplification targeted TCR beta CDR3 regions from RNA transcripts. HTBI primers were used for first-round RT-PCR of the TCR CDR3. TCRdb used MiXCR to reprocess the multiplex PCR reads, holding one entry per CDR3 protein. This table has 550,000 to 600,000 distinct CDR3 sequences, roughly a sixth appearing once. Sequenced: blood. The receptor source for this set is a woman in her late teens or twenties with Graves' hyperthyroidism.

The table lists this clonotype with many counts. The chain joins TRBV7-2 to TRBJ1-2; 8 bases are shared with TRBD1. J lost 6 bases, V lost 0 bases, and 3 bases had no gene match. The V gene's germline CDR1 is SGHTA and CDR2 FQGNSA. This CDR3 spans 14 amino acids. CDR3 nucleotides: TGTGCCAGCAGCTTAGCGGGGACAGGAAATGGCTACACCTTC. This encodes CASSLAGTGNGYTF.

This clonotype showed up just a few times. The chain joins TRBV5-5 to TRBJ2-4; 11 nucleotides line up with TRBD1. CDR1 and CDR2 (germline): SGHKS, YYEKEE (reference sequence). CDR3 size: 13 residues. J was trimmed by 8 bases and V by 6 bases; bases with no gene match: 4. CDR3 nucleotide sequence: TGTGCCAGCAACTGGGGACAGGGGGACATTCAGTACTTC. Its translation: CASNWGQGDIQYF.

The chain uses TRBV3-1 and TRBJ1-5, with D possibly TRBD1 on 6 matching bases. Germline CDR1 reads LGHDT; CDR2 reads YNNKEL (reference sequence). V lost 1 base to trimming and J lost 2 bases, with 9 bases between them. There are 15 residues in the CDR3. CDR3 residues: CASSQGRGGNQPQHF. The CDR3 region has the DNA TGTGCCAGCAGCCAAGGCAGGGGAGGCAATCAGCCCCAGCATTTT.

The rearrangement joins TRBV19 to TRBJ1-1; D unresolved. Trimming shortened V by 7 bases and J by 1 base, and 4 bases separated the two germline ends. CDR3 length equals 11 residues. CDR1 and CDR2 (germline): LNHDA, SQIVND (reference sequence). CDR3 amino acids: CASIENTEAFF. The CDR3 nucleotides are TGTGCCAGTATAGAGAACACTGAAGCTTTCTTT.

This clonotype was seen a few times. A read error is possible here, since a much larger clone lies one base away. J is TRBJ2-2 and V is TRBV19, with D perhaps TRBD1 (5 bases). V was clipped by 7 bases and J by 4 bases, with 16 bases between them. Per the germline V gene, CDR1 is LNHDA and CDR2 is SQIVND (reference sequence). This CDR3 is 15 amino acids long. The CDR3 nucleotides are TGTGCCAGTACTCAACCTGCAGGGTCCACCGGGGAGCTGTTTTTT. Translation gives CASTQPAGSTGELFF.

The chain carries TRBV9 and TRBJ2-7; 10 bases are a match to TRBD1. CDR3 length: 14 residues. Trimming took 4 bases from V and 5 from J; bases not matched to a gene: 6. In germline, CDR1 is SGDLS, CDR2 YYNGEE. CDR3 sequence (DNA): TGTGCCAGCAGCCCCACCGGGACAGGGGACGAGCAGTACTTC. Protein product: CASSPTGTGDEQYF.

The chain employs TRBV27 and TRBJ2-1; 9 bases fit TRBD2. Germline CDR1 MNHEY, CDR2 SMNVEV (reference sequence). J lost 4 bases, V lost 5 bases, and 3 bases had no gene match. The CDR3 contains 14 residues. CDR3 bases: TGTGCCAGCAGTCTAGCGGGGCTTTACAATGAGCAGTTCTTC. Translation: CASSLAGLYNEQFF.

This clonotype was recorded many times. The chain uses TRBV29-1 and TRBJ2-1, with TRBD1 identical over 9 bases. From germline, CDR1 is SQVTM and CDR2 ANQGSEA. The length of the CDR3 is 10 residues. Unmatched junction bases numbered 0, after V lost 7 bases and J lost 8 bases. In DNA form, the CDR3 reads TGCAGCGGACAGGGGGATGAGCAGTTCTTC. This sequence encodes CSGQGDEQFF.

The V gene is TRBV20-1, the J gene TRBJ2-4; 7 positions agree with TRBD1. The CDR3 sequence is 13 residues long. J lost 9 bases, V lost 6 bases, and 11 bases had no gene match. Per the germline V gene, CDR1 is DFQATT and CDR2 is SNEGSKA (reference sequence). The CDR3 DNA is TGCAGTGCAAGGGGGACAGTCAGAAGCATTCAGTACTTC. Translation gives CSARGTVRSIQYF.

This chain connects TRBV4-2 to TRBJ2-1, with 12 bases aligning to TRBD2. Germline V gene sequence: CDR1 LGHNA, CDR2 YNFKEQ. The V segment lost 0 bases and the J segment 5 bases; nucleotides outside the gene matches: 11. The CDR3 runs 19 residues. The DNA for the CDR3 is TGTGCCAGCAGCCAAGAGTTTACTAGCGGGGGGCCGATCGACAATGAGCAGTTCTTC. Protein product: CASSQEFTSGGPIDNEQFF.

The rearrangement joins TRBV15 to TRBJ2-2; D is unresolved. Per germline, CDR1 LNHNV and CDR2 YYDKDF (reference sequence). Trimming removed 0 bases at V and 0 bases at J, with 5 bases between. The CDR3 covers 15 residues. The CDR3 sequence: CATSRDRTNTGELFF. In nucleotides, the CDR3 is TGTGCCACCAGCAGAGACAGGACGAACACCGGGGAGCTGTTTTTT. Combining the CDR3 with reference TRBV15 and TRBJ2-2 gives the whole variable domain DAMVIQNPRYQVTQFGKPVTLSCSQTLNHNVMYWYQQKSSQAPKLLFHYYDKDFNNEADTPDNFQSRRPNTSFCFLDIRSPGLGDTAMYLCATSRDRTNTGELFFGEGSRLTVL.

In its sample, this clonotype was seen a few times. This chain links TRBV6-1 with TRBJ1-5; D is uncertain. Trimming removed 8 bases at V and 7 bases at J, with 18 bases between. The germline V gene has CDR1 MNHNS and CDR2 SASEGT. The CDR3 totals 14 residues. The CDR3 bases are TGTGCCAGCCTTTTAAACAGTTTGCCCCAGCCCCAGCATTTT. This codes for CASLLNSLPQPQHF.

The V gene is TRBV3-1, the J gene TRBJ2-3, with no clear D. CDR3 length: 13 residues. Germline lookup yields CDR1 LGHDT and CDR2 YNNKEL (reference sequence). V was pared by 7 bases and J by 0 bases, with 8 bases between. CDR3 coding DNA: TGTGCCAGCATCAAAGACAGCACAGATACGCAGTATTTT. This sequence encodes CASIKDSTDTQYF.

The sample holds many counts of this clonotype. The genes are TRBV6-7 and TRBJ2-1; D remains ambiguous. TRBV6-7 is designated an ORF whose function remains uncertain. The CDR3 is 17 residues long. V was pared by 6 bases and J by 3 bases, with 21 bases between. The CDR3 here is CASRPDIHNGCYNEQFF. The CDR3, as DNA: TGTGCCAGCAGACCTGACATACATAATGGGTGCTACAATGAGCAGTTCTTC.

Here the CDR3 reads CASGEGGSYNSPLHF. The CDR3 coding sequence is TGTGCCAGCGGGGAGGGGGGCTCCTATAATTCACCCCTCCACTTT. V usage is TRBV6-1 and J usage is TRBJ1-6, with D maybe TRBD1 (6 bases). Between the trimmed V and J ends, which lost 8 bases and 0 bases, there was a span of 11 bases. The CDR3 sequence is 15 residues long. Per germline, CDR1 MNHNS and CDR2 SASEGT.

This clonotype occurred a few times. This chain connects TRBV7-2 to TRBJ2-3; no reliable D call. The CDR3 is made up of 17 amino acids. Germline CDR1 SGHTA, CDR2 FQGNSA. Trimming removed 2 bases from V and 0 bases from J, with 15 bases in between. The CDR3 loop is CASSLYDGDTSTDTQYF. The CDR3 DNA is TGTGCCAGCAGCTTATACGACGGCGACACTAGCACAGATACGCAGTATTTT.

This clonotype was counted a few times. This could be a read error, since a much larger clone is one nucleotide away. J is TRBJ2-5 and V is TRBV20-1; TRBD1 matches 8 bases. In germline, CDR1 is DFQATT, CDR2 SNEGSKA (reference sequence). CDR3 length: 13 amino acids. V lost 6 bases and J lost 4; bases outside the gene matches: 7. The CDR3 DNA reads as TGCAGTGCCAAAACAGGGGGTCCAGAGACCCAGTACTTC. Protein sequence: CSAKTGGPETQYF.